The 23 T cell receptor beta chains listed next were all sequenced from one sample in a study of blood T cell repertoires in COVID-19. TCRdb's table, derived via immunoSEQ multiplex PCR, lists solely in-frame clones and lacks some. The sample consists of 170,000 or so clones, about 88% of them appearing once. The specimen was peripheral blood. The receptors here all came from a man aged 55 to 70 with COVID-19, enrolled during active disease.

V gene TRBV27 combines with J gene TRBJ2-1, with 8 positions matching TRBD2. Germline V gene data show CDR1 as MNHEY and CDR2 as SMNVEV (reference sequence). V shed 3 bases and J 8 bases; nucleotides not matched to a gene: 9. This CDR3 has 15 amino acids. This CDR3 is CASSFPGTRAYEQFF. DNA for the CDR3: TGTGCCAGCAGTTTCCCCGGGACTAGGGCGTATGAGCAGTTCTTC.

The chain joins TRBV7-6 to TRBJ1-5; possible D gene TRBD1, 6 bases. Per germline, CDR1 SGHVS and CDR2 FNYEAQ. The CDR3 sequence is 15 residues long. Trimming took off 3 bases at V and 3 bases at J, with 12 bases between the two ends. DNA of the CDR3: TGTGCCAGCAGCTTGACCACAGGGTTCAATCAGCCCCAGCATTTT. It translates to CASSLTTGFNQPQHF.

The V gene is TRBV4-3, the J gene TRBJ1-4; D ambiguous. Germline values: CDR1 LGHNA, CDR2 YSLEER. V lost 0 bases, J lost 2 bases, and 4 bases lay in between. The CDR3 is 14 residues long. The CDR3 loop is CASSQDSTNEKLFF. CDR3 nucleotides: TGCGCCAGCAGCCAAGACAGTACTAATGAAAAACTGTTTTTT.

This clone was picked up a small number of times. The CDR3 here is CASSLIPTTKQETQYF. In DNA, the CDR3 is TGTGCCAGCAGCTTAATCCCGACAACAAAACAAGAGACCCAGTACTTC. The V and J genes are TRBV7-8 and TRBJ2-5, with D uncertain. The CDR3 runs 16 residues. From germline, CDR1 is SGHVS and CDR2 FQNEAQ. V dropped 2 bases and J dropped 2 bases, with 15 bases sitting between them.

This clone was recorded a few times. The CDR3 coding sequence is TGTGCCAGCGGGACAAAGAACACTGAAGCTTTCTTT. The encoded protein is CASGTKNTEAFF. V and J are TRBV2 and TRBJ1-1; weak D call: TRBD1 (6 bases). The V and J ends lost 8 bases and 1 base respectively, with 8 bases between them. The CDR3 has 12 amino acids. The germline gives CDR1 SNHLY, CDR2 FYNNEI.

The chain is built from TRBV21-1 and TRBJ1-2. TRBV21-1 is a documented pseudogene. The CDR3 has 15 residues. The CDR3 loop reads CASSSRDAANYGYTF. In DNA form, the CDR3 reads TGTGCCAGCAGCTCTAGAGATGCAGCTAACTATGGCTACACCTTC.

This sequence joins TRBV6-5 and TRBJ2-7; D is perhaps TRBD1 (6 bases). Germline V CDR1 and CDR2: MNHEY, SVGAGI. The CDR3 consists of 15 residues. The V end lost 5 bases, the J end lost 2 bases, and 16 bases lay between the germline ends. The CDR3 DNA reads as TGTGCCAGCAGTCAACCAGGGGTCTCCGCCTACGAGCAGTACTTC. Amino acids: CASSQPGVSAYEQYF.

This clone was seen a few times. This chain links TRBV5-5 with TRBJ2-7; TRBD1 might be the D (6 bases). Trimming removed 2 bases from V and 3 bases from J, with 6 bases in between. Germline V CDR1 and CDR2: SGHKS, YYEKEE (reference sequence). CDR3 length: 12 amino acids. CDR3 amino acids: CASSLQGYEQYF. CDR3 nucleotides: TGTGCCAGCAGCTTACAGGGCTACGAGCAGTACTTC.

The V and J genes are TRBV11-2 and TRBJ2-2, with D tentatively TRBD1 (5 bases). The CDR3 is 13 residues long. Trimming shortened V by 1 base and J by 6 bases, and 6 bases separated the two germline ends. Per germline, CDR1 SGHAT and CDR2 FQNNGV. The CDR3 DNA sequence: TGTGCCAGCAGCTTAGTACAGGCCGGGGAGCTGTTTTTT. This gives the protein CASSLVQAGELFF.

The chain links TRBV5-4 to TRBJ2-7, with TRBD1 matching 9 bases. Germline V lookup: CDR1 SGHNT, CDR2 YYREEE (reference sequence). This CDR3 region has 15 residues. The J segment lost 2 bases and the V segment lost 4 bases, leaving 7 bases of the junction unmatched. The CDR3 reads CASSLGTGPTYEQYF. The CDR3, as DNA: TGTGCCAGCAGCCTCGGGACAGGGCCGACCTACGAGCAGTACTTC.

This chain joins TRBV6-5 and TRBJ2-7; 9 nucleotides match TRBD1. V lost 2 bases and J lost 7; bases outside the gene matches: 6. CDR3 size: 14 residues. CDR1 and CDR2 (germline): MNHEY, SVGAGI. As DNA, the CDR3 is TGTGCCAGCAGTTACGAACAGGGGGCTCGAGAGCAGTACTTC. Amino acid sequence: CASSYEQGAREQYF.

This clone was detected once. The rearrangement joins TRBV18 to TRBJ2-3; TRBD1 agrees at 7 bases. V shed 0 bases, J shed 0 bases, and the junction held 3 bases outside the gene matches. There are 16 residues in the CDR3. CDR1 and CDR2 from the germline V gene are KGHSH and LQKENI. The CDR3 protein is CASSPPVGGSTDTQYF. For the CDR3, the DNA is TGTGCCAGCTCACCACCGGTAGGGGGCAGCACAGATACGCAGTATTTT. Drawing the rest from reference TRBV18 and TRBJ2-3, the complete variable domain is NAGVMQNPRHLVRRRGQEARLRCSPMKGHSHVYWYRQLPEEGLKFMVYLQKENIIDESGMPKERFSAEFPKEGPSILRIQQVVRGDSAAYFCASSPPVGGSTDTQYFGPGTRLTVL.

The CDR3 DNA reads as TGTGCCAGTAGTACTCGACAGAGCAATGAGCAGTTCTTC. Its protein is CASSTRQSNEQFF. The V gene is TRBV19, the J gene TRBJ2-1; D might be TRBD1 (5 bases). Germline values: CDR1 LNHDA, CDR2 SQIVND (reference sequence). This CDR3 comprises 13 residues. V was clipped by 4 bases and J by 6 bases, with 10 bases between them.

The count of this clone is one. CDR3 loop: CASSLGTGRFSSPLHF. The CDR3 bases are TGCGCCAGCAGCTTGGGGACAGGGCGTTTCAGTTCACCCCTCCACTTT. This chain joins TRBV5-1 and TRBJ1-6; 8 positions agree with TRBD1. This CDR3 has 16 amino acids. The germline gives CDR1 SGHRS, CDR2 YFSETQ. After removal of 0 bases from V and 9 bases from J, the junction contained 8 bases not matched to a gene.

The rearrangement uses TRBV4-3 and TRBJ1-6, with 10 positions matching TRBD1. In germline, CDR1 is LGHNA, CDR2 YSLEER. This CDR3 spans 15 amino acids. With V trimmed by 0 bases and J by 9 bases, 2 bases remained unmatched. CDR3 coding DNA: TGCGCCAGCAGCCAAGAACGGACAGGGGGTTCACCCCTCCACTTT. Translating it yields CASSQERTGGSPLHF.

This chain's CDR3 is CASSASGFGYTF. CDR3 bases: TGTGCCAGCAGTGCCTCAGGGTTTGGCTACACCTTC. The J gene is TRBJ1-2, the V gene TRBV27, with D possibly TRBD1 on 5 matching bases. Germline CDR1 MNHEY, CDR2 SMNVEV (reference sequence). The CDR3 is 12 amino acids. Trimming took off 5 bases at V and 7 bases at J, with 11 bases between the two ends.

The gene calls are TRBV2 and TRBJ1-1, with 7 bases aligning to TRBD1. Germline V gene lookup returns CDR1 SNHLY and CDR2 FYNNEI. This CDR3 comprises 15 residues. The junction had 5 bases not matched to a gene; V was cut back by 4 bases and J by 0 bases. The CDR3: CASSVQGVLNTEAFF. CDR3 DNA: TGTGCCAGCAGTGTTCAGGGGGTACTGAACACTGAAGCTTTCTTT. The variable domain in full, with the rest retrieved from reference TRBV2 and TRBJ1-1, is EPEVTQTPSHQVTQMGQEVILRCVPISNHLYFYWYRQILGQKVEFLVSFYNNEISEKSEIFDDQFSVERPDGSNFTLKIRSTKLEDSAMYFCASSVQGVLNTEAFFGQGTRLTVV.

The gene calls are TRBV28 and TRBJ2-1, with TRBD1 identical over 7 bases. CDR3 size: 14 residues. Losses at the gene ends were 5 bases for V and 5 bases for J; bases not matched to a gene: 6. Germline V gene data show CDR1 as MDHEN and CDR2 as SYDVKM. CDR3 nucleotides: TGTGCCAGCAGTCTCAGGGGGAATCACAATGAGCAGTTCTTC. It specifies CASSLRGNHNEQFF.

The chain recombines TRBV2 with TRBJ1-5; D gene uncertain. The ends were cut back, 6 bases at V and 0 bases at J, with 12 bases in the middle. Per germline, CDR1 SNHLY and CDR2 FYNNEI. This CDR3 is 15 amino acids long. CDR3: CASRASPNSNQPQHF. CDR3 bases: TGTGCCAGCAGGGCTAGCCCCAATAGCAATCAGCCCCAGCATTTT.

The chain joins TRBV6-5 to TRBJ1-2; TRBD1 aligns across 9 bases. The V gene's germline CDR1 is MNHEY and CDR2 SVGAGI. J gave up 8 bases and V 6 bases, and 10 bases lay outside the gene matches. The CDR3 spans 14 residues. The CDR3 nucleotides are TGTGCCAGCAGCCTTTTACAGGGGGCGCAGGGCTACACCTTC. Protein: CASSLLQGAQGYTF.

The genes are TRBV4-3 and TRBJ1-2; 7 bases are a match to TRBD1. The CDR3 spans 12 residues. Unmatched junction bases numbered 1, after V lost 3 bases and J lost 6 bases. CDR1 is LGHNA, CDR2 YSLEER, per germline. This chain's CDR3 is CASSHGQDGYTF. Here the CDR3 DNA reads TGCGCCAGCAGCCATGGACAGGATGGCTACACCTTC.

The V gene is TRBV6-5, the J gene TRBJ1-1; D might be TRBD1 (5 bases). Deletions cut 0 bases from V and 0 bases from J, with 11 bases between. Germline CDR1 reads MNHEY; CDR2 reads SVGAGI. This CDR3 spans 16 amino acids. The CDR3 reads CASSYSGWGMNTEAFF. CDR3 DNA sequence: TGTGCCAGCAGTTACTCGGGGTGGGGCATGAACACTGAAGCTTTCTTT.

As regards this clone: Distinct nucleotide sequences in the sample also encode this CDR3. The CDR3: CASSSTGTGGYEQYF. The DNA for the CDR3 is TGTGCCAGCAGTTCTACCGGGACAGGGGGGTACGAGCAGTACTTC. The gene calls are TRBV27 and TRBJ2-7; 11 bases map to TRBD1. Losses at the gene ends were 4 bases for V and 4 bases for J; bases not matched to a gene: 6. Germline CDR1 and CDR2: MNHEY and SMNVEV (reference sequence). The CDR3 is 15 amino acids.